This paragraph reports one T cell receptor beta chain. This entry is derived from a study of blood T cell repertoires in COVID-19. Study as a whole: Spain, Italy and the United States supplied samples that represented acute and convalescent COVID-19. From T cells, B-cell-depleted T cells, or PBMCs came the material, which was cDNA or gDNA.

Germline V gene data show CDR1 as SGHRS and CDR2 as YFSETQ. The CDR3 contains 17 residues. The junction had 3 bases not matched to a gene; V was cut back by 4 bases and J by 2 bases. In the authors' methods: The assay estimated nucleated cells by amplifying reference gene primers. Using immunoSEQ multiplex PCR, the repertoire was profiled, and TCRdb retains in-frame clones only, with some absent. Clonal size and the V and J genes are those of that table, whereas D and trimming came from the DNA. Of roughly 160,000 clones listed, approximately 83% were seen once; the top ten hold approximately 2%. Sequencing used peripheral blood. The chain has TRBV5-1 and TRBJ2-1, with 16 nucleotides matching TRBD2. The clonotype comes from a woman of 80 years or more with acute or convalescent COVID-19. This chain's CDR3 is CASSSGTSGGAYNEQFF. CDR3 DNA sequence: TGCGCCAGCAGCAGCGGGACTAGCGGGGGGGCCTACAATGAGCAGTTCTTC.